A single sample gave rise to the 17 T cell receptor beta chains below, sequenced in a study of T cell responses to AZD1222 COVID-19 vaccine. Clones were sequenced by immunoSEQ multiplex PCR, and TCRdb holds only the in-frame ones, with some missing. The table lists over 100,000 clones, 90% of them singletons. This material consisted of peripheral blood, taken on day 0 of AZD1222 vaccination. All receptors derive from an adult in good health.

The chain carries TRBV7-9 and TRBJ1-2; D gene ambiguous. V dropped 4 bases and J dropped 2 bases, with 5 bases sitting between them. Per germline, CDR1 SEHNR and CDR2 FQNEAQ (reference sequence). The CDR3 consists of 12 residues. The CDR3 bases are TGTGCCAGCAGCTCCTCCAACTATGGCTACACCTTC. It codes for CASSSSNYGYTF.

This chain connects TRBV18 to TRBJ1-6; no clear D gene. From germline, CDR1 is KGHSH and CDR2 LQKENI. V lost 4 bases to trimming and J lost 4 bases, with 11 bases between them. The CDR3 spans 15 residues. CDR3 DNA: TGTGCCAGCTCACGTACCCTGCAGTATAATTCACCCCTCCACTTT. Translating it yields CASSRTLQYNSPLHF.

This clone was recorded a few times. The chain uses TRBV15 and TRBJ1-4; TRBD1 aligns across 7 bases. Germline values: CDR1 LNHNV, CDR2 YYDKDF (reference sequence). Losses at the gene ends were 3 bases for V and 3 bases for J; bases not matched to a gene: 7. The CDR3 is 16 amino acids. The CDR3 nucleotides are TGTGCCACCAGCAGTTTTTTTGGGACAGCTAATGAAAAACTGTTTTTT. Translated, it gives CATSSFFGTANEKLFF. The entire variable domain, with the rest obtained from reference TRBV15 and TRBJ1-4, is as follows: DAMVIQNPRYQVTQFGKPVTLSCSQTLNHNVMYWYQQKSSQAPKLLFHYYDKDFNNEADTPDNFQSRRPNTSFCFLDIRSPGLGDTAMYLCATSSFFGTANEKLFFGSGTQLSVL.

The rearrangement uses TRBV2 and TRBJ2-7, with TRBD1 matching over 7 bases. Germline values: CDR1 SNHLY, CDR2 FYNNEI. This CDR3 comprises 14 residues. V lost 5 bases, J lost 2 bases, and 6 bases stayed unmatched. For the CDR3, the DNA is TGTGCCAGCAGTCTAGACAGGGTTCCCTACGAGCAGTACTTC. Translating it yields CASSLDRVPYEQYF.

The chain recombines TRBV10-3 with TRBJ1-5; D unresolved. In germline, CDR1 is ENHRY, CDR2 SYGVKD. With 3 bases removed from V and 4 bases from J, the gap between germline ends came to 13 bases. The CDR3 extends over 15 amino acids. Here the CDR3 DNA reads TGTGCCATCAGTGACCTGGAGGGTGGAAATCAGCCCCAGCATTTT. Translated, it gives CAISDLEGGNQPQHF.

This chain links TRBV19 with TRBJ2-7; 8 nucleotides agree with TRBD2. Looked up from germline, CDR1 is LNHDA and CDR2 is SQIVND (reference sequence). V lost 4 bases and J lost 0; bases outside the gene matches: 11. The CDR3 has 17 residues. For the CDR3, the DNA is TGTGCCAGTAGTAAAGGGAGGGCTAGCGGGTTCTCCTACGAGCAGTACTTC. Its protein is CASSKGRASGFSYEQYF.

This clone appeared once. V usage is TRBV27 and J usage is TRBJ1-5; 9 bases map to TRBD1. Germline values: CDR1 MNHEY, CDR2 SMNVEV (reference sequence). J lost 11 bases, V lost 6 bases, and 11 bases had no gene match. The CDR3 has 14 residues. The DNA of the CDR3 is TGTGCCAGCAGACCTAGCCTCCGGGACAGGGCCCAGCATTTT. Translated: CASRPSLRDRAQHF.

This clone was detected a few times. V usage is TRBV6-4 and J usage is TRBJ1-1; D unclear. This CDR3 contains 13 residues. Trimming cost V 5 bases and J 3 bases, with 10 bases left between them. The germline gives CDR1 MRHNA, CDR2 SNTAGT. The CDR3 bases are TGTGCCAGCAGTAAAAGGCGAGACACTGAAGCTTTCTTT. As protein: CASSKRRDTEAFF.

V usage is TRBV19 and J usage is TRBJ1-2, with 8 positions matching TRBD1. V dropped 4 bases and J dropped 4; count of bases not matched to a gene: 5. Germline CDR1 and CDR2: LNHDA and SQIVND (reference sequence). The length of the CDR3 is 14 residues. The CDR3, as DNA: TGTGCCAGTAGTACGGGACAGGTTGGCTATGGCTACACCTTC. Translation: CASSTGQVGYGYTF.

The chain employs TRBV12-3 or TRBV12-4 and TRBJ2-3, with D possibly TRBD2 on 6 matching bases. V was clipped by 6 bases and J by 5 bases, with 9 bases between them. The CDR3 contains 12 residues. For the CDR3, the DNA is TGTGCCAGCAGGGAAGCGGGAGATACGCAGTATTTT. It translates to CASREAGDTQYF.

This sequence joins TRBV5-1 and TRBJ2-2; 8 nucleotides match TRBD1. Germline CDR1 is SGHRS and CDR2 is YFSETQ. CDR3 length: 15 residues. J was trimmed by 1 base and V by 4 bases; bases with no gene match: 3. CDR3 sequence reads: CASSPDRGNTGELFF. In DNA, the CDR3 is TGCGCCAGCAGCCCCGACAGGGGGAACACCGGGGAGCTGTTTTTT.

The chain is built from TRBV5-6 and TRBJ2-2; D might be TRBD1 (5 bases). The V end was cut by 6 bases, the J end by 6 bases, with 12 bases between. CDR1 is SGHDT, CDR2 YYEEEE, per germline. The CDR3 contains 13 residues. CDR3 in DNA: TGTGCCAGCAACTTCGAGACAGCCGGGGAGCTGTTTTTT. Its protein is CASNFETAGELFF. Complete variable domain (other parts from reference TRBV5-6 and TRBJ2-2): DAGVTQSPTHLIKTRGQQVTLRCSPKSGHDTVSWYQQALGQGPQFIFQYYEEEERQRGNFPDRFSGHQFPNYSSELNVNALLLGDSALYLCASNFETAGELFFGEGSRLTVL.

J is TRBJ1-6 and V is TRBV7-9; D is uncertain. The ends were cut back, 2 bases at V and 7 bases at J, with 9 bases in the middle. The CDR3 consists of 14 residues. CDR1 is SEHNR and CDR2 is FQNEAQ in the germline V gene (reference sequence). CDR3 sequence: CASSLRARNSPLHF. The DNA for the CDR3 is TGTGCCAGCAGCTTACGGGCGAGGAATTCACCCCTCCACTTT. The whole variable domain, remainder taken from reference TRBV7-9 and TRBJ1-6, is DTGVSQNPRHKITKRGQNVTFRCDPISEHNRLYWYRQTLGQGPEFLTYFQNEAQLEKSRLLSDRFSAERPKGSFSTLEIQRTEQGDSAMYLCASSLRARNSPLHFGNGTRLTVT.

CDR3 sequence reads: CACSRASGVQETQYF. The DNA for the CDR3 is TGTGCCTGCTCGCGGGCTAGCGGGGTCCAAGAGACCCAGTACTTC. The chain uses TRBV30 and TRBJ2-5; 9 bases are a match to TRBD2. The CDR3 sequence is 15 residues long. J gave up 1 base and V 6 bases, and 9 bases lay outside the gene matches. The germline V gene has CDR1 GTSNPN and CDR2 SVGIG (reference sequence).

The rearrangement links TRBV9 to TRBJ2-1; 10 bases fit TRBD2. Germline loops: CDR1 SGDLS, CDR2 YYNGEE. CDR3 length equals 15 residues. Trimming cost V 6 bases and J 6 bases; bases outside gene matches: 9. CDR3 coding DNA: TGTGCCAGCACCGAGACTAGCGGGTTGAGCAATGAGCAGTTCTTC. It translates to CASTETSGLSNEQFF.

The V call is TRBV4-3, the J call TRBJ1-2, with D hard to call. Germline CDR1 LGHNA, CDR2 YSLEER. CDR3 length: 14 residues. Trimming stripped 1 base from V and 2 bases from J, with 8 bases between. The CDR3 DNA reads TGCGCCAGCAGCCAAGGGACCGAGAACTATGGCTACACCTTC. This codes for CASSQGTENYGYTF.

This rearrangement joins TRBV18 to TRBJ1-5; TRBD1 matches at 12 bases. V trimming: 3 bases; J trimming: 2 bases; junction bases outside the gene matches: 5. This CDR3 is 17 amino acids long. From germline, CDR1 is KGHSH and CDR2 LQKENI. CDR3 DNA: TGTGCCAGCTCACCTGGGACAGGGGGCGTAGGCAATCAGCCCCAGCATTTT. Its protein is CASSPGTGGVGNQPQHF.